These 6 T cell receptor beta chains were sequenced from one sample in a study of technical replicates of blood from a handful of donors. The protocol was immunoSEQ multiplex PCR, while the TCRdb copy is restricted to in-frame clones and leaves out a portion. This sample has about 62,000 clones, with roughly 90% found just once. The sequencing sample was made of PBMCs. These receptors came from a human donor in good health. Some clones in this sample may be carry-over from other donors' samples.

CDR3 sequence: CASSYGGGNYGYTF. The DNA for the CDR3 is TGTGCCAGCAGTTACGGGGGCGGCAACTATGGCTACACCTTC. The J gene is TRBJ1-2, the V gene TRBV6-5; tentatively, D is TRBD1 (6 bases). The CDR3 contains 14 residues. V dropped 2 bases and J dropped 2 bases, with 9 bases sitting between them. Germline CDR1 and CDR2: MNHEY and SVGAGI.

The chain links TRBV7-8 to TRBJ1-2; D is possibly TRBD1 (6 bases). CDR1 SGHVS and CDR2 FQNEAQ come from the germline V gene. CDR3 length: 13 residues. V lost 6 bases and J 5 bases, leaving 13 bases between the germline ends. CDR3 DNA sequence: TGTGCCAGCAGGCGTATACAGGGTTATGGCTACACCTTC. This gives the protein CASRRIQGYGYTF.

The rearrangement links TRBV29-1 to TRBJ1-5, with D possibly matching TRBD1 (5 bases). The CDR3 extends over 12 amino acids. The germline V gene encodes CDR1 SQVTM and CDR2 ANQGSEA. The V and J ends lost 4 bases and 6 bases respectively, with 10 bases between them. The CDR3 protein is CSVAGEGQPQHF. DNA of the CDR3: TGCAGCGTTGCGGGGGAGGGTCAGCCCCAGCATTTT. The full variable domain, with the rest looked up from reference TRBV29-1 and TRBJ1-5, is SAVISQKPSRDICQRGTSLTIQCQVDSQVTMMFWYRQQPGQSLTLIATANQGSEATYESGFVIDKFPISRPNLTFSTLTVSNMSPEDSSIYLCSVAGEGQPQHFGDGTRLSIL.

V usage is TRBV5-1 and J usage is TRBJ2-2; 10 bases line up with TRBD2. The CDR3 length is 17 residues. V was clipped by 3 bases and J by 2 bases; unmatched bases: 7. The germline gives CDR1 SGHRS, CDR2 YFSETQ. For the CDR3, the DNA is TGCGCCAGCAGCTGGATTAGCGGGAGGTCTAACACCGGGGAGCTGTTTTTT. Translated, it gives CASSWISGRSNTGELFF.

The V gene is TRBV5-1, the J gene TRBJ2-7; 13 bases align to TRBD2. With V trimmed by 3 bases and J by 6 bases, 3 bases remained unmatched. Germline CDR1 is SGHRS and CDR2 is YFSETQ. This CDR3 spans 14 amino acids. The CDR3 nucleotides are TGCGCCAGCAGCTCCGGGACTAGCGGGATCGAGCAGTACTTC. This sequence encodes CASSSGTSGIEQYF.

The J gene is TRBJ2-7, the V gene TRBV12-5, with a weak D call TRBD2 (6 bases). V was clipped by 3 bases and J by 3 bases, with 9 bases between them. The germline V gene encodes CDR1 LGHNT and CDR2 FRNRAP. The CDR3 is made up of 13 amino acids. In DNA form, the CDR3 reads TGTGCTAGTGGTTTCGGGACTCTCTACGAGCAGTACTTC. It yields the protein CASGFGTLYEQYF.